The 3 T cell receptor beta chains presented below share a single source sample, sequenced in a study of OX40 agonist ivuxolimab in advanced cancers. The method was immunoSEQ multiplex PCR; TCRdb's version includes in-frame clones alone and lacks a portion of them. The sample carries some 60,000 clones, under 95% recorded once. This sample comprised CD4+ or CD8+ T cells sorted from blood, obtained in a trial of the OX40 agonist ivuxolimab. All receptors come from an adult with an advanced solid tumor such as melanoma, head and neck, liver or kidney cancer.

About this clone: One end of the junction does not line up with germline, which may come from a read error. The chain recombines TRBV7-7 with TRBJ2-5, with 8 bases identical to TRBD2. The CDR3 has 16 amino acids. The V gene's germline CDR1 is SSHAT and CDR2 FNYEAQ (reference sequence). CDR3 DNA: TGTGCTAGCAGGCCCTCCCCGGGGACTAGCCAAGAGACCCAGTACTTC. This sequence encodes CASRPSPGTSQETQYF.

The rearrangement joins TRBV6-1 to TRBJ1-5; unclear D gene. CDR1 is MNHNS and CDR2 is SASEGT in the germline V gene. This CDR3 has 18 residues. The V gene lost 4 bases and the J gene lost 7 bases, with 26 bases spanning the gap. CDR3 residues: CASSAPAPGADSSQPQHF. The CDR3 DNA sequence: TGTGCCAGCAGTGCACCGGCTCCGGGAGCAGATTCTAGCCAGCCCCAGCATTTT.

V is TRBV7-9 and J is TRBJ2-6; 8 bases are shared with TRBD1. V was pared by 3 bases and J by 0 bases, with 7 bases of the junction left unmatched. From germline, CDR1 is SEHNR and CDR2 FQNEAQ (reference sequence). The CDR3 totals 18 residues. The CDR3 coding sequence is TGTGCCAGCAGCTTCAGGGGGCTCTACTACTCTGGGGCCAACGTCCTGACTTTC. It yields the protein CASSFRGLYYSGANVLTF. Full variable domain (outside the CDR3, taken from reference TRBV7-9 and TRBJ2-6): DTGVSQNPRHKITKRGQNVTFRCDPISEHNRLYWYRQTLGQGPEFLTYFQNEAQLEKSRLLSDRFSAERPKGSFSTLEIQRTEQGDSAMYLCASSFRGLYYSGANVLTFGAGSRLTVL.